Below, 4 T cell receptor beta chains from the same sample are listed, as sequenced in a study of blood T cell repertoires in COVID-19. Sequencing was performed with immunoSEQ multiplex PCR; in TCRdb, only in-frame clones are kept and a portion is missing. The sample consists of about 73,000 clones, roughly four fifths of them appearing once. Sequenced input: peripheral blood. These receptor sequences come from a man between 65 and 79 years old with COVID-19, enrolled during active disease.

The chain links TRBV11-2 to TRBJ2-3; tentatively, D is TRBD2 (5 bases). The ends were cut back, 0 bases at V and 3 bases at J, with 10 bases in the middle. The CDR3 runs to 15 residues. Germline loops: CDR1 SGHAT, CDR2 FQNNGV. The DNA of the CDR3 is TGTGCCAGCAGCTTAGATCCGAGCGGTACAGATACGCAGTATTTT. It codes for CASSLDPSGTDTQYF.

This chain uses TRBV9 with TRBJ2-1, with 7 bases fitting TRBD1. This CDR3 region has 15 residues. J lost 3 bases, V lost 0 bases, and 3 bases had no gene match. Germline lookup yields CDR1 SGDLS and CDR2 YYNGEE. The DNA for the CDR3 is TGTGCCAGCAGCGTAGAAGGGGGCGTCTACAATGAGCAGTTCTTC. As protein: CASSVEGGVYNEQFF.

DNA for the CDR3: TGTGCCAGCAGCTTATACAGGGCGCTCTACGAGCAGTACTTC. Its translation: CASSLYRALYEQYF. The rearrangement joins TRBV13 to TRBJ2-7; perhaps TRBD1 as D (6 bases). V dropped 2 bases and J dropped 3 bases, with 11 bases sitting between them. The CDR3 has 14 residues. The germline gives CDR1 PRHDT, CDR2 FYEKMQ (reference sequence).

This chain uses TRBV28 with TRBJ1-2; weak D call: TRBD1 (6 bases). The V and J ends lost 7 bases and 3 bases respectively, with 12 bases between them. There are 13 residues in the CDR3. Per germline, CDR1 MDHEN and CDR2 SYDVKM. This CDR3 reads CASIRGADYGYTF. In DNA form, the CDR3 reads TGTGCCAGCATCCGGGGGGCGGACTATGGCTACACCTTC.